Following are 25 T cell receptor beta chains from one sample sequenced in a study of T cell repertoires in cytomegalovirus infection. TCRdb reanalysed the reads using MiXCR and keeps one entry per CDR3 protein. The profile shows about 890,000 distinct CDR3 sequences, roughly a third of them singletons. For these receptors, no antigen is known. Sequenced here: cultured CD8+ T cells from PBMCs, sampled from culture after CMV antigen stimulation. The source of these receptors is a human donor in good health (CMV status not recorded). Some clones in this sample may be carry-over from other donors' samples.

DNA of the CDR3: TGTGCCAGCAGTTTGGCCCTCATGAACACTGAAGCTTTCTTT. Translating gives CASSLALMNTEAFF. The chain uses TRBV12-3 or TRBV12-4 and TRBJ1-1; D uncertain. The CDR3 totals 14 residues. V was pared by 3 bases and J by 0 bases, with 8 bases between.

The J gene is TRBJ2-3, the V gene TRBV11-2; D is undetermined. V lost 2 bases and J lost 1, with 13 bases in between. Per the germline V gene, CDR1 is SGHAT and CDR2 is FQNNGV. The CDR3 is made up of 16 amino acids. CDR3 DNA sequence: TGTGCCAGCAGCTTATGGGCTCCCGGTGGCACAGATACGCAGTATTTT. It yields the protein CASSLWAPGGTDTQYF.

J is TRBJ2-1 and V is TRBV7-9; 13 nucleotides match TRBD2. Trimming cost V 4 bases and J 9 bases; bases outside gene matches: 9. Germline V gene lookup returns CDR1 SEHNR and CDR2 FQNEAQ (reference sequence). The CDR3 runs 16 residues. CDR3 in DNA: TGTGCCAGCAGCTCAACTAGCGGGGGGGCGACGGGTGAGCAGTTCTTC. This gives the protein CASSSTSGGATGEQFF.

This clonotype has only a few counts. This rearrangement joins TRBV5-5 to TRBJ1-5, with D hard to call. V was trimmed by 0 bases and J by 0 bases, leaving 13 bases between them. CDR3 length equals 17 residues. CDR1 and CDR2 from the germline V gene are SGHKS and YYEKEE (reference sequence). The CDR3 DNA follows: TGTGCCAGCAGCTTGGCGGGAACCTCTTATAGCAATCAGCCCCAGCATTTT. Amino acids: CASSLAGTSYSNQPQHF.

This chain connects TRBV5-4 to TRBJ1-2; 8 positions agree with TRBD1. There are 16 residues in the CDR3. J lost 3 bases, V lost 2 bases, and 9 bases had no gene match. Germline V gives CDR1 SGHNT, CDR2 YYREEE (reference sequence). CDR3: CASSFRREQGDYGYTF. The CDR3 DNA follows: TGTGCCAGCAGCTTCCGCCGTGAACAGGGGGACTATGGCTACACCTTC.

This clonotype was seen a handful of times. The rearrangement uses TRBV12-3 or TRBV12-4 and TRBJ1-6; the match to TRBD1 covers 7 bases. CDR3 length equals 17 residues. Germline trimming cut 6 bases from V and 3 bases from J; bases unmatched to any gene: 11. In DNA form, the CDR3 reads TGTGCCAGCAGCACGGGCCACTGGGACAGCTATAATTCACCCCTCCACTTT. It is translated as CASSTGHWDSYNSPLHF.

CDR3 sequence (DNA): TGTGCCAGCAGCCCACTAGGTAAAGGACAGAAAAATCAGCCCCAGCATTTT. As protein: CASSPLGKGQKNQPQHF. The chain combines TRBV27 with TRBJ1-5; weak D call: TRBD1 (6 bases). Trimming removed 6 bases from V and 4 bases from J, with 22 bases in between. The CDR3 spans 17 residues. CDR1 and CDR2 from the germline V gene are MNHEY and SMNVEV (reference sequence).

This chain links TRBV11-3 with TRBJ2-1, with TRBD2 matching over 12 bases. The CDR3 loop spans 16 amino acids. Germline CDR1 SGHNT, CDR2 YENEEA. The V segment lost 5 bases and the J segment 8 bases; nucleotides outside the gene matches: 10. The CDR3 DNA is TGTGCCAGCAGCCCGCGGACTAGCGGGGAGGGGGATGAGCAGTTCTTC. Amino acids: CASSPRTSGEGDEQFF.

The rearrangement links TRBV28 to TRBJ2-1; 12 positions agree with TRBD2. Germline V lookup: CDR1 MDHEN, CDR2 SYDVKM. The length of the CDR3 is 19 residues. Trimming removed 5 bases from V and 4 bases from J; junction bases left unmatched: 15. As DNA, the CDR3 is TGTGCCAGCAGTACTAAAGCCCTAGGACTAGCGGGGCGTTACAATGAGCAGTTCTTC. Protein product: CASSTKALGLAGRYNEQFF.

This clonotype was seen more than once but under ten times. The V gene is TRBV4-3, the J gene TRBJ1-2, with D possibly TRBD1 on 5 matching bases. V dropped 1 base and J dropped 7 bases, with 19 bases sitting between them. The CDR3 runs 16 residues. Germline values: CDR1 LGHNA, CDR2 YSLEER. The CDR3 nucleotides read TGCGCCAGCAGCCAAGTCGGGGCGGGTGAAGTGGTTGGCTACACCTTC. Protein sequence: CASSQVGAGEVVGYTF.

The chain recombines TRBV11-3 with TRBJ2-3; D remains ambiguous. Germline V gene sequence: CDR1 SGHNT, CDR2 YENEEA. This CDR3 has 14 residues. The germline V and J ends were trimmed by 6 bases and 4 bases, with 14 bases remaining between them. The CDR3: CASSTLSSPDTQYF. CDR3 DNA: TGTGCCAGCAGTACCTTAAGTAGCCCAGATACGCAGTATTTT.

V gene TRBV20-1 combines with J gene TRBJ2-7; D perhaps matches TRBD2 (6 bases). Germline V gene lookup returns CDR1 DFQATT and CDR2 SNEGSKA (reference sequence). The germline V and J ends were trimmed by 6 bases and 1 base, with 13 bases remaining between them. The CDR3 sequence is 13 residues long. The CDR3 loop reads CSARDLLSYEQYV. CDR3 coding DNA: TGCAGTGCGCGGGACCTCCTATCCTACGAGCAGTACGTC.

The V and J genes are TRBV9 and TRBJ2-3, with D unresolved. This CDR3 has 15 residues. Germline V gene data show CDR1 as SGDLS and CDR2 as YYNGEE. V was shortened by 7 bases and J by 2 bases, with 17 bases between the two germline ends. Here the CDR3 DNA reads TGTGCCAGCGCCCTAAGGAGTGGTCCCACAGATACGCAGTATTTT. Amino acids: CASALRSGPTDTQYF.

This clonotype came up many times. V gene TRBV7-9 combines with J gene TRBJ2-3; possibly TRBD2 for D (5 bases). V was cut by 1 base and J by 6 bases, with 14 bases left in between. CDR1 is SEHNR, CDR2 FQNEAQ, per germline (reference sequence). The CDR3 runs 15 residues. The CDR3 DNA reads TGTGCCAGCAGCTTAGAGTGGGAGTTCGTGGATACGCAGTATTTT. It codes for CASSLEWEFVDTQYF.

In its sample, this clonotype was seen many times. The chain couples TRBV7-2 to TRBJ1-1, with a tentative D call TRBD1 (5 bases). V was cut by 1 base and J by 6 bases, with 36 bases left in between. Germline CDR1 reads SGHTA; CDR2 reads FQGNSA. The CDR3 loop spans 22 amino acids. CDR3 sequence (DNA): TGTGCCAGCAGCTTAGACCTGGGACCGCGATATTCCGAAGCTCTTATTTACGCTGAAGCTTTCTTT. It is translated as CASSLDLGPRYSEALIYAEAFF.

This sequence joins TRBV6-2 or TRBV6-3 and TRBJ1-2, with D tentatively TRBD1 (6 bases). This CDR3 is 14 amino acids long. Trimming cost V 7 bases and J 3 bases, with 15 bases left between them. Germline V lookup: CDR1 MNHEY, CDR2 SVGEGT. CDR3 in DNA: TGTGCCAGCACCAACAGGGTCTTTGACTATGGCTACACCTTC. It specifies CASTNRVFDYGYTF.

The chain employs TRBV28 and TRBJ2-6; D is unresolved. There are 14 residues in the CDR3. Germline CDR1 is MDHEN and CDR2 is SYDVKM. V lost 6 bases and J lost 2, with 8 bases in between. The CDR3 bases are TGTGCCAGCAGATTTCGGGCTGGGGCCAACGTCCTGACTTTC. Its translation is CASRFRAGANVLTF. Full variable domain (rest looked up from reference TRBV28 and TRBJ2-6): DVKVTQSSRYLVKRTGEKVFLECVQDMDHENMFWYRQDPGLGLRLIYFSYDVKMKEKGDIPEGYSVSREKKERFSLILESASTNQTSMYLCASRFRAGANVLTFGAGSRLTVL.

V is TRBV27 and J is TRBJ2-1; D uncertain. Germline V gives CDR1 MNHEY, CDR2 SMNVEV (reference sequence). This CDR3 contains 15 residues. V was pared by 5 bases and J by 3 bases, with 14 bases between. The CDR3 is CASSPSVYYYNEQFF. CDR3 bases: TGTGCCAGCAGTCCCTCCGTTTACTACTACAATGAGCAGTTCTTC.

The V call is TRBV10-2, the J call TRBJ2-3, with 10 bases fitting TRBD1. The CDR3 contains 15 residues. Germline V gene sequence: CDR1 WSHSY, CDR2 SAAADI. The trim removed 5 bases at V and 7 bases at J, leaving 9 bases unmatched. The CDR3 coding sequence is TGCGCCAGCAGTAGCCCCGGGACAGGGGTCCATACGCAGTATTTT. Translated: CASSSPGTGVHTQYF.

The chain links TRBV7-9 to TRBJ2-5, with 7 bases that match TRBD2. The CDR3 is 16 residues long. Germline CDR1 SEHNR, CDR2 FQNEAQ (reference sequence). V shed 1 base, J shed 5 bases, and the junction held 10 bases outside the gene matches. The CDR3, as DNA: TGTGCCAGCAGCTTAGGTCAGCGGGGCCCCGGGGAGACCCAGTACTTC. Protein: CASSLGQRGPGETQYF.

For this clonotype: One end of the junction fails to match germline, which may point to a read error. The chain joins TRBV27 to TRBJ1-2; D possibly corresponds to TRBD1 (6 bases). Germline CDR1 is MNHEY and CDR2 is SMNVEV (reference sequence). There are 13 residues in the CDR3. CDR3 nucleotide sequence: TGTGCCAACAGTTGGGGGGGCATGGATGGCTACACCTTC. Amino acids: CANSWGGMDGYTF.

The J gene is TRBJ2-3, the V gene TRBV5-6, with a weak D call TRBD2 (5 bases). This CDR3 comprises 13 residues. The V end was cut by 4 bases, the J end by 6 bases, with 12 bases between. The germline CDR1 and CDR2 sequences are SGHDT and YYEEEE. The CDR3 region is CASSPPSLDTQYF. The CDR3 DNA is TGTGCCAGCAGCCCCCCTAGCTTGGATACGCAGTATTTT.

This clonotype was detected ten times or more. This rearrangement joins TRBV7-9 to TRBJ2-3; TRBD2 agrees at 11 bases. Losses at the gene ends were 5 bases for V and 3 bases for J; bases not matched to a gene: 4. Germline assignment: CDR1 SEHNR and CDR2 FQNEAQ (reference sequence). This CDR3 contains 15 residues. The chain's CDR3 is CASSLGTSGTDTQYF. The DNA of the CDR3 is TGTGCCAGCAGCCTCGGGACTAGCGGTACAGATACGCAGTATTTT.

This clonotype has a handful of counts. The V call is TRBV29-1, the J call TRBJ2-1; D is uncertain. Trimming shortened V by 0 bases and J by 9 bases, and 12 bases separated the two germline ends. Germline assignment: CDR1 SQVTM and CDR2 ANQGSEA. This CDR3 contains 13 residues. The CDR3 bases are TGCAGCGTTGAAGATTCCTCAAGTCCTGAGCAGTTCTTC. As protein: CSVEDSSSPEQFF.

CDR3 nucleotides: TGTGCCAGCAGTGCCAGGACAGTACTTAATTCACCCCTCCACTTT. Translating it yields CASSARTVLNSPLHF. V is TRBV6-1 and J is TRBJ1-6, with a possible D match to TRBD1 (6 bases). The V end was cut by 4 bases, the J end by 6 bases, with 13 bases between. This CDR3 has 15 residues. Germline values: CDR1 MNHNS, CDR2 SASEGT.